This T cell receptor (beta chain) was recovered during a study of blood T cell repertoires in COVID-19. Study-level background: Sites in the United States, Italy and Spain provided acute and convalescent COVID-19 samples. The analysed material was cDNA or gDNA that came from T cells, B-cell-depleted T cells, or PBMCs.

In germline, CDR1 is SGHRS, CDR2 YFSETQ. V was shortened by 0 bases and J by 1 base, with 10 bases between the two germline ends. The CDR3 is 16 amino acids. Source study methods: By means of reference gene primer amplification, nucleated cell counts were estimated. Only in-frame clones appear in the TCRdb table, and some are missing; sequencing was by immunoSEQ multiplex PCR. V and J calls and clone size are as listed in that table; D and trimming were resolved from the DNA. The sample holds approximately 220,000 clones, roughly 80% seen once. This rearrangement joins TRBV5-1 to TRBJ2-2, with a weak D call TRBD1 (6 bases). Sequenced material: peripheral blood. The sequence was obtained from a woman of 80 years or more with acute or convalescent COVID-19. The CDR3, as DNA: TGCGCCAGCAGCTTGGACGGACAGAGGAACACCGGGGAGCTGTTTTTT. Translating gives CASSLDGQRNTGELFF.